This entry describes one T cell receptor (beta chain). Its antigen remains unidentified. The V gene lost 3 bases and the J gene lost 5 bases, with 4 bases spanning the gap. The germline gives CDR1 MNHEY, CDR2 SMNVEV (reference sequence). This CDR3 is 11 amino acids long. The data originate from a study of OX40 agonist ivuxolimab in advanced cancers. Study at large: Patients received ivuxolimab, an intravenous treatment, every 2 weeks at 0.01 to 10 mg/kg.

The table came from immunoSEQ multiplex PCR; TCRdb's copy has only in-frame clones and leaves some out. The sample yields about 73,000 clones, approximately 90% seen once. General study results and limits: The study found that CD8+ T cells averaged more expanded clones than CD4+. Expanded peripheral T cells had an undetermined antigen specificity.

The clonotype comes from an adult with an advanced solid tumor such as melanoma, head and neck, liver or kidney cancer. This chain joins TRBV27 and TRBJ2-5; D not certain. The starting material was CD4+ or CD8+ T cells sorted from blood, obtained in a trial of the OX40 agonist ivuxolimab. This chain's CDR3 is CASSFQETQYF. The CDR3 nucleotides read TGTGCCAGCAGTTTCCAGGAGACCCAGTACTTC.